This T cell receptor beta chain was retrieved from a study of T-cell reconstitution after alpha-beta-depleted transplantation in children. CDR3 length: 14 residues. Germline CDR1 KGHSH, CDR2 LQKENI. The V gene lost 0 bases and the J gene lost 6 bases, with 11 bases spanning the gap. TCRbeta library preparation incorporated unique molecular identifiers. Each CDR3 protein is one row after TCRdb ran MiXCR on the PCR reads. This repertoire shows approximately 800,000 distinct CDR3 sequences, about 15% found once; its top ten account for approximately 5%. Study-wide findings and caveats: T-cell counts and diversity were attributed mostly to newly produced T cells one year after transplant. Where some patients showed high TCRbeta diversity at day 60, it came from recipient T cells and thymic progenitors that had survived. At around two months after transplant, the alpha-beta T cells were reportedly derived from several hundred expanded clones that came from non-depleted graft cells.

Regarding this clonotype: The antigen is undetermined.

The rearrangement uses TRBV18 and TRBJ1-2; D unclear. The TCR originated in a male patient between 5 and 17 years old who had a stem cell transplant for acute lymphoblastic leukemia, so the T cells may come from the graft donor. The sequencing used PBMCs, mostly from graft donor cells, collected 360 days after TCRalphabeta/CD19-depleted stem cell transplant. CDR3 DNA sequence: TGTGCCAGCTCACCACCGGTCTCTAGCGATGGCTACACCTTC. Translating gives CASSPPVSSDGYTF.